The 18 T cell receptor beta chains listed next were all sequenced from one sample in a study of T cell responses to AZD1222 COVID-19 vaccine. Clones were read by immunoSEQ multiplex PCR, and TCRdb kept only the in-frame ones, dropping some. The data show approximately 150,000 clones, around 90% seen once. This specimen was peripheral blood, taken on day 0 of AZD1222 vaccination. The receptors derive from an adult in good health.

The chain carries TRBV12-3 or TRBV12-4 and TRBJ2-7; 7 positions match TRBD1. The CDR3 loop spans 13 amino acids. Trimming cost V 4 bases and J 7 bases; bases outside gene matches: 7. In DNA, the CDR3 is TGTGCCAGCAGTTCGACAGGGCGAGGGGAGCAGTACTTC. The encoded protein is CASSSTGRGEQYF.

The V gene is TRBV2, the J gene TRBJ1-3; D remains unclear. This CDR3 spans 14 amino acids. The germline V gene encodes CDR1 SNHLY and CDR2 FYNNEI. Between the trimmed V and J ends, which lost 2 bases and 8 bases, there was a span of 13 bases. The CDR3 reads CASSEMLGGDTIYF. The CDR3 nucleotides are TGTGCCAGCAGTGAAATGTTAGGTGGGGACACCATATATTTT.

The gene calls are TRBV2 and TRBJ2-7, with 8 nucleotides matching TRBD2. The CDR3 has 14 residues. The V gene end was trimmed by 11 bases and the J gene end by 4 bases; junction bases not matched to a gene: 13. Germline V lookup: CDR1 SNHLY, CDR2 FYNNEI. As DNA, the CDR3 is TGTGCCGGCTCTGGACTAGCTCGGGGGTACGAGCAGTACTTC. It codes for CAGSGLARGYEQYF.

The V and J genes are TRBV5-6 and TRBJ1-2, with 8 positions matching TRBD1. Per the germline V gene, CDR1 is SGHDT and CDR2 is YYEEEE. This CDR3 contains 16 residues. V shed 6 bases, J shed 6 bases, and the junction held 16 bases outside the gene matches. The CDR3 sequence: CASTNIDDGTGHGYTF. The CDR3 DNA reads as TGTGCCAGCACCAACATCGACGACGGGACAGGACATGGCTACACCTTC.

The chain has TRBV9 and TRBJ2-3; D call uncertain. The CDR3 spans 15 residues. Per germline, CDR1 SGDLS and CDR2 YYNGEE. V was clipped by 0 bases and J by 0 bases, with 8 bases between them. The CDR3 DNA is TGTGCCAGCAGCGTAGACTACACTAGCACAGATACGCAGTATTTT. Translated, it gives CASSVDYTSTDTQYF.

The CDR3 spells CASSFSRTISPLHF. For the CDR3, the DNA is TGTGCCAGCAGTTTTTCCCGGACAATTTCACCCCTCCACTTT. The chain recombines TRBV6-5 with TRBJ1-6; the D gene is possibly TRBD1 (5 bases). Germline V gene sequence: CDR1 MNHEY, CDR2 SVGAGI. The CDR3 contains 14 residues. Trimming removed 4 bases from V and 9 bases from J, with 13 bases in between.

The rearrangement uses TRBV5-5 and TRBJ2-4; 8 bases fit TRBD1. Germline CDR1 SGHKS, CDR2 YYEKEE (reference sequence). Trimming cost V 4 bases and J 0 bases; bases outside gene matches: 12. This CDR3 has 18 amino acids. The CDR3 DNA reads TGTGCCAGCAGCAAACTTGGGATGGACAGGGTAGCCAAAAACATTCAGTACTTC. This gives the protein CASSKLGMDRVAKNIQYF.

This chain joins TRBV3-1 (or the pseudogene TRBV3-2) and TRBJ1-2; possibly TRBD1 for D (5 bases). The CDR3 is made up of 14 amino acids. V was pared by 7 bases and J by 8 bases, with 20 bases between. CDR1 is LGHDT and CDR2 is YNNKEL in the germline V gene (reference sequence). The CDR3 loop reads CASTSRGTGKGYTF. The DNA of the CDR3 is TGTGCCAGCACCTCCAGAGGGACTGGGAAGGGCTACACCTTC.

This clone was picked up a small number of times. The chain has TRBV7-2 and TRBJ2-3; D remains unclear. Germline V lookup: CDR1 SGHTA, CDR2 FQGNSA. The V gene lost 2 bases and the J gene lost 1 base, with 13 bases spanning the gap. The CDR3 consists of 16 residues. CDR3 in DNA: TGTGCCAGCAGCTTAATCGGAGCACTTCGCACAGATACGCAGTATTTT. Its protein product is CASSLIGALRTDTQYF.

The J gene is TRBJ2-7, the V gene TRBV5-6; no reliable D call. The V end lost 0 bases, the J end lost 6 bases, and 4 bases lay between the germline ends. This CDR3 spans 11 amino acids. Germline CDR1 is SGHDT and CDR2 is YYEEEE. CDR3 amino acids: CASSLASEQYF. CDR3 bases: TGTGCCAGCAGCTTGGCGAGCGAGCAGTACTTC.

V usage is TRBV5-1 and J usage is TRBJ1-1; D uncertain. Germline V gene data show CDR1 as SGHRS and CDR2 as YFSETQ. V lost 5 bases and J 1 base, leaving 9 bases between the germline ends. The CDR3 is made up of 13 amino acids. In DNA, the CDR3 is TGCGCCAGCAGAAGAACACCGAACACTGAAGCTTTCTTT. Its protein product is CASRRTPNTEAFF.

The chain has TRBV5-1 and TRBJ2-3, with 9 bases identical to TRBD2. The germline V gene has CDR1 SGHRS and CDR2 YFSETQ. V gave up 4 bases and J gave up 5 bases; unmatched junction bases: 8. The CDR3 is made up of 15 amino acids. The CDR3 DNA is TGCGCCAGCAGCGCGACTAGCGGAGCCGTAGATACGCAGTATTTT. Translated, it gives CASSATSGAVDTQYF.

The chain combines TRBV6-5 with TRBJ2-1, with TRBD2 matching 7 bases. In germline, CDR1 is MNHEY, CDR2 SVGAGI. V trimming: 6 bases; J trimming: 6 bases; junction bases outside the gene matches: 11. This CDR3 spans 15 amino acids. Here the CDR3 reads CASSPRGGRSNEQFF. DNA of the CDR3: TGTGCCAGCAGCCCGAGGGGCGGGAGATCCAATGAGCAGTTCTTC.

This chain joins TRBV10-1 and TRBJ2-7, with 16 bases that match TRBD2. J lost 3 bases, V lost 6 bases, and 11 bases had no gene match. The germline CDR1 and CDR2 sequences are WNHNN and SYGVQD (reference sequence). The CDR3 runs to 18 residues. The CDR3 reads CASRQPGLAGGLYYEQYF. CDR3 bases: TGCGCCAGCAGACAACCGGGACTAGCGGGAGGGCTGTACTACGAGCAGTACTTC.

The chain employs TRBV2 and TRBJ1-5; the match to TRBD1 covers 8 bases. CDR1 and CDR2 (germline): SNHLY, FYNNEI. CDR3 length: 15 residues. V shed 7 bases and J 0 bases; nucleotides not matched to a gene: 5. Here the CDR3 reads CASTETGVSNQPQHF. The CDR3 DNA is TGTGCCAGCACTGAGACAGGGGTTAGCAATCAGCCCCAGCATTTT.

V gene TRBV19 combines with J gene TRBJ2-1; 7 bases line up with TRBD2. The J segment lost 0 bases and the V segment lost 5 bases, leaving 7 bases of the junction unmatched. Germline V gene sequence: CDR1 LNHDA, CDR2 SQIVND (reference sequence). The CDR3 is 16 residues long. The CDR3 protein is CASSPSLAASYNEQFF. In DNA form, the CDR3 reads TGTGCCAGTAGTCCGTCTCTAGCGGCCTCCTACAATGAGCAGTTCTTC. The whole variable domain, filled in from reference TRBV19 and TRBJ2-1, reads DGGITQSPKYLFRKEGQNVTLSCEQNLNHDAMYWYRQDPGQGLRLIYYSQIVNDFQKGDIAEGYSVSREKKESFPLTVTSAQKNPTAFYLCASSPSLAASYNEQFFGPGTRLTVL.

The genes are TRBV3-1 (or the pseudogene TRBV3-2) and TRBJ2-7; D call uncertain. CDR3 length: 17 amino acids. CDR1 is LGHDT and CDR2 is YNNKEL in the germline V gene (reference sequence). V was trimmed by 0 bases and J by 2 bases, leaving 17 bases between them. Written as DNA, the CDR3 is TGTGCCAGCAGCCAAGACCCCACACGACGACTCACCTACGAGCAGTACTTC. This codes for CASSQDPTRRLTYEQYF.

The chain employs TRBV7-9 and TRBJ2-5; tentatively, D is TRBD1 (6 bases). Germline V CDR1 and CDR2: SEHNR, FQNEAQ (reference sequence). V lost 5 bases and J lost 2, with 9 bases in between. CDR3 length: 13 amino acids. This chain's CDR3 is CASSLRGQETQYF. CDR3 sequence (DNA): TGTGCCAGCAGCCTCAGGGGACAAGAGACCCAGTACTTC.